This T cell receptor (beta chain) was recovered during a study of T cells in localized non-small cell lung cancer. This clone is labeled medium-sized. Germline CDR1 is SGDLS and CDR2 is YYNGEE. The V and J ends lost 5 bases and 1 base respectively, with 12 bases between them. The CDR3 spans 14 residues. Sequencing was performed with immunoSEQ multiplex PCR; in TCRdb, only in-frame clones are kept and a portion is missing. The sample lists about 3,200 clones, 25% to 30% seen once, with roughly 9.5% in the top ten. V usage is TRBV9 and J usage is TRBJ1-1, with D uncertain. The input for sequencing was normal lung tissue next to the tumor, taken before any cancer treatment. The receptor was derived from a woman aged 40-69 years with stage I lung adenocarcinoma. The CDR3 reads CASSVQSSNTEAFF. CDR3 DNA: TGTGCCAGCAGTGTCCAGTCCTCGAACACTGAAGCTTTCTTT.